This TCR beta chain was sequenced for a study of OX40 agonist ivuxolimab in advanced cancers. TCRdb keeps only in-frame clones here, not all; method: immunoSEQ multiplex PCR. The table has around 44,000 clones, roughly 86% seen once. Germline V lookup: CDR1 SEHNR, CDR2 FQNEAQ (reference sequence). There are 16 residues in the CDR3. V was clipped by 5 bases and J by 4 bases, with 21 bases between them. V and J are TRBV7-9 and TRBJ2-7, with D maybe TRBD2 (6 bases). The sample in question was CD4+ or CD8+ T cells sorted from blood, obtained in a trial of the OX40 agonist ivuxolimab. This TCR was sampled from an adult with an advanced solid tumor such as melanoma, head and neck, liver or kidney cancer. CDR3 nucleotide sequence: TGTGCCAGCAGCCACCCCGGGGGTAGGGGCGGGTACGAGCAGTACTTC. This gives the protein CASSHPGGRGGYEQYF. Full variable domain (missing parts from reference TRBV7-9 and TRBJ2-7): DTGVSQNPRHKITKRGQNVTFRCDPISEHNRLYWYRQTLGQGPEFLTYFQNEAQLEKSRLLSDRFSAERPKGSFSTLEIQRTEQGDSAMYLCASSHPGGRGGYEQYFGPGTRLTVT.